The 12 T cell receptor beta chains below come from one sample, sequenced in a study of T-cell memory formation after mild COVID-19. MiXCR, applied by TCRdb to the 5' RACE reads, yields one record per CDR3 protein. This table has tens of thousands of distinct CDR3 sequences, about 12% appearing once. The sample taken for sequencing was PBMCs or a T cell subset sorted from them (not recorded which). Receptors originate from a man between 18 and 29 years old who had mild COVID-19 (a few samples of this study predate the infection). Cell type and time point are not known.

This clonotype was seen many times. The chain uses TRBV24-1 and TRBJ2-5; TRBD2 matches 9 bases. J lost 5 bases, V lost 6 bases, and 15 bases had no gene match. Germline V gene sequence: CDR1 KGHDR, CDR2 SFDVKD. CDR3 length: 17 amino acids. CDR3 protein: CATSLGGGGAHEETQYF. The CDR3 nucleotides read TGTGCCACCAGTCTAGGTGGCGGGGGGGCTCATGAGGAGACCCAGTACTTC.

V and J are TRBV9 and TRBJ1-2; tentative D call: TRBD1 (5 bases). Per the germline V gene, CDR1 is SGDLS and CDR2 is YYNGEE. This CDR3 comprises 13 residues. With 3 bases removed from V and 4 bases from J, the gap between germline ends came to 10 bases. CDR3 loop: CASSESGTYGYTF. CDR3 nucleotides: TGTGCCAGCAGCGAATCCGGGACCTATGGCTACACCTTC. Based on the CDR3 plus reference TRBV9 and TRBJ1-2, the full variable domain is DSGVTQTPKHLITATGQRVTLRCSPRSGDLSVYWYQQSLDQGLQFLIQYYNGEERAKGNILERFSAQQFPDLHSELNLSSLELGDSALYFCASSESGTYGYTFGSGTRLTVV.

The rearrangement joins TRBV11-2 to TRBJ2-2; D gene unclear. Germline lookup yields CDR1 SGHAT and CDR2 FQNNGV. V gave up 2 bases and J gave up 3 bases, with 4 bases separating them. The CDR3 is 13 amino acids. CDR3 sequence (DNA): TGTGCCAGCAGCTTAAGGCACACCGGGGAGCTGTTTTTT. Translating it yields CASSLRHTGELFF.

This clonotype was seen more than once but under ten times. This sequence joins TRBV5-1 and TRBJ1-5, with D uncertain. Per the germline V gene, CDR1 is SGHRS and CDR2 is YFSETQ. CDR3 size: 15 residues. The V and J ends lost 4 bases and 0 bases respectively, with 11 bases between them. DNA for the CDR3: TGCGCCAGCAGCGTCGGGGAGCATAGCAATCAGCCCCAGCATTTT. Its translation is CASSVGEHSNQPQHF.

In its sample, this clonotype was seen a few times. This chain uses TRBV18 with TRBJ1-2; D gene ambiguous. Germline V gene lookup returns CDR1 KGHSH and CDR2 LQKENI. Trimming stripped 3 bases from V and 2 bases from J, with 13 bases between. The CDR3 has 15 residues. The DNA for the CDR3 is TGTGCCAGCTCACCGAGTCGGAGCTCGAACTATGGCTACACCTTC. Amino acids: CASSPSRSSNYGYTF.

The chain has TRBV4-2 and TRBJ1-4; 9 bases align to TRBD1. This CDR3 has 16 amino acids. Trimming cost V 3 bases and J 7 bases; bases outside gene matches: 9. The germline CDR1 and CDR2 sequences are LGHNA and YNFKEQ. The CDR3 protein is CASSHEQGARSEKLFF. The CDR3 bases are TGTGCCAGCAGCCATGAACAGGGGGCGAGAAGTGAAAAACTGTTTTTT.

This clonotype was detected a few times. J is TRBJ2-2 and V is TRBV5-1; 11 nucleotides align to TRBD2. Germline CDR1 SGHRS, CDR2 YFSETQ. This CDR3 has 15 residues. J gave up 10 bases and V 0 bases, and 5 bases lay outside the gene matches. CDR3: CASSLGLAGYMELFF. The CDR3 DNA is TGCGCCAGCAGCTTGGGACTAGCGGGGTACATGGAGCTGTTTTTT.

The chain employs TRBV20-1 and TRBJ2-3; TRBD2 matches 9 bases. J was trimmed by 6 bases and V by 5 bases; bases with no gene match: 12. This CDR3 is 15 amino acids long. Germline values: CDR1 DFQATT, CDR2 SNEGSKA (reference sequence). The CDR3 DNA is TGCAGTGCTCTGACTGGGCGCGGGGGGGCCGATACGCAGTATTTT. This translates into CSALTGRGGADTQYF.

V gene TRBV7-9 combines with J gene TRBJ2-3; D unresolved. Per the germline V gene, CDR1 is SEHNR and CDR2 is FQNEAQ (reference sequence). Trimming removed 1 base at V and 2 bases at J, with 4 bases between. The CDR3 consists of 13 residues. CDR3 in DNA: TGTGCCAGCAGCTTAGGTTCCACAGATACGCAGTATTTT. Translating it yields CASSLGSTDTQYF.

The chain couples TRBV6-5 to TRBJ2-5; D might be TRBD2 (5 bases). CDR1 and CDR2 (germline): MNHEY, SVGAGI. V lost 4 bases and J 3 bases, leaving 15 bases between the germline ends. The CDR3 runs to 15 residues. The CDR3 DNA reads TGTGCCAGCAGTTCAATGGGCGAGGGAGAAGAGACCCAGTACTTC. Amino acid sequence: CASSSMGEGEETQYF.

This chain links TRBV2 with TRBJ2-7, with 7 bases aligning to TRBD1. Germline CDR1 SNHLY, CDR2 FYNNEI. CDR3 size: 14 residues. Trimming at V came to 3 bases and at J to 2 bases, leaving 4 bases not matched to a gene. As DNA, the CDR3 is TGTGCCAGCAGTGACCAAGGGGGCACCTACGAGCAGTACTTC. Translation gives CASSDQGGTYEQYF.

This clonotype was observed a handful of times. Here the CDR3 DNA reads TGCGCCAGCAGCCCCTGGGCAGGGGTCGACGAGCAGTACTTC. It codes for CASSPWAGVDEQYF. The V call is TRBV5-1, the J call TRBJ2-7, with D possibly TRBD1 on 6 matching bases. Germline V gene lookup returns CDR1 SGHRS and CDR2 YFSETQ. Trimming pared 4 bases from V and 5 bases from J, leaving 16 bases between. The CDR3 contains 14 residues.